This T cell receptor beta chain is from a study of cytomegalovirus exposure and HLA in healthy donors. About the research overall: An earlier analysis found some 120 million unique TCR beta sequences from approximately 190 million T cells.

The PCR employed 60 Vbeta primers together with 13 Jbeta primers. TCRdb's copy holds only in-frame clones and misses some; the assay was immunoSEQ multiplex PCR. The sample lists about 180,000 clones; roughly 75% were seen once. CDR1 is MNHEY, CDR2 SMNVEV, per germline (reference sequence). This CDR3 has 17 residues. V trimming: 4 bases; J trimming: 5 bases; junction bases outside the gene matches: 14. This clone was detected only once. This chain joins TRBV27 and TRBJ2-1; 7 bases fit TRBD2. Sequencing was carried out using PBMCs. This TCR was recovered from a man in his forties in good health and CMV-seronegative. CDR3 sequence: CASSSLELAGLHNEQFF. The CDR3, as DNA: TGTGCCAGCAGTTCCCTAGAGTTAGCGGGTCTTCACAATGAGCAGTTCTTC.